The 10 T cell receptor beta chains below were found in one sample sequenced in a study of pediatric ulcerative colitis. Only in-frame clones appear in the TCRdb table, and some are missing; sequencing was by immunoSEQ multiplex PCR. The sample has about 64,000 clones, just over 75% seen once. The sample comprised blood. The receptors were sampled from a boy between 10 and 17 years old with moderate ulcerative colitis.

This chain connects TRBV4-3 to TRBJ2-1, with D perhaps TRBD1 or TRBD2 (5 bases each). Germline V gene data show CDR1 as LGHNA and CDR2 as YSLEER. The ends were cut back, 2 bases at V and 9 bases at J, with 17 bases in the middle. The CDR3 spans 15 residues. The CDR3 reads CASSQKGPRRGEQFF. The DNA of the CDR3 is TGCGCCAGCAGCCAAAAGGGACCTCGTCGGGGTGAGCAGTTCTTC.

V gene TRBV5-4 combines with J gene TRBJ2-7, with 11 bases matching TRBD2. The V segment lost 1 base and the J segment 0 bases; nucleotides outside the gene matches: 0. Germline values: CDR1 SGHNT, CDR2 YYREEE (reference sequence). The CDR3 length is 15 residues. CDR3 sequence: CASSLTSGGSYEQYF. The CDR3 DNA reads as TGTGCCAGCAGCTTGACTAGCGGGGGCTCCTACGAGCAGTACTTC.

The chain uses TRBV13 and TRBJ1-4; D is unclear. This CDR3 spans 14 amino acids. V was shortened by 4 bases and J by 7 bases, with 13 bases between the two germline ends. In germline, CDR1 is PRHDT, CDR2 FYEKMQ (reference sequence). CDR3 amino acids: CASSSPGRGEKLFF. CDR3 coding DNA: TGTGCCAGCAGCTCCCCGGGGAGAGGTGAAAAACTGTTTTTT.

This chain connects TRBV4-1 to TRBJ1-4, with no clear D. The CDR3 sequence is 18 residues long. Germline values: CDR1 MGHRA, CDR2 YSYEKL. Trimming took 1 base from V and 0 from J, leaving 15 bases between them. This chain's CDR3 is CASSQGLHLRATNEKLFF. The DNA of the CDR3 is TGCGCCAGCAGCCAAGGTCTGCACCTCCGAGCAACTAATGAAAAACTGTTTTTT.

The gene calls are TRBV5-1 and TRBJ2-7; tentatively, D is TRBD1 (5 bases). The CDR3 consists of 14 residues. Germline lookup yields CDR1 SGHRS and CDR2 YFSETQ. V lost 4 bases and J 2 bases, leaving 13 bases between the germline ends. The CDR3 nucleotides are TGCGCCAGCAGCCGACAGTGGAAGACCTACGAGCAGTACTTC. Residues: CASSRQWKTYEQYF.

This clone was seen more than once but under ten times. The rearrangement links TRBV27 to TRBJ1-2; 7 nucleotides agree with TRBD1. CDR3 length equals 13 residues. The ends lost 5 bases at V and 6 bases at J; junction bases unmatched: 6. From germline, CDR1 is MNHEY and CDR2 SMNVEV (reference sequence). CDR3 in amino acids: CASSRGTENGYTF. The DNA of the CDR3 is TGTGCCAGCAGTAGAGGGACAGAGAATGGCTACACCTTC.

The J gene is TRBJ1-1, the V gene TRBV2; TRBD1 might be the D (6 bases). Germline CDR1 and CDR2: SNHLY and FYNNEI. The CDR3 covers 11 residues. V lost 5 bases and J 10 bases, leaving 11 bases between the germline ends. The CDR3 sequence is CASSFPGAAFF. The CDR3 DNA sequence: TGTGCCAGCAGTTTTCCGGGGGCAGCTTTCTTT.

This clone came up a few times. CDR3 DNA: TGTGCCAGCAGCTTGGGACTCCGGGACACTGAAGCTTTCTTT. It encodes CASSLGLRDTEAFF. V usage is TRBV5-6 and J usage is TRBJ1-1; D is unresolved. The V gene's germline CDR1 is SGHDT and CDR2 YYEEEE. CDR3 size: 14 residues. Trimming removed 0 bases at V and 3 bases at J, with 9 bases between.

This clone was seen once. V and J are TRBV5-1 and TRBJ1-4, with D uncertain. Germline lookup yields CDR1 SGHRS and CDR2 YFSETQ. Trimming removed 10 bases from V and 0 bases from J, with 13 bases in between. This CDR3 is built from 14 residues. In DNA form, the CDR3 reads TGCGCCTCCTCCCCCTCTGCAACTAATGAAAAACTGTTTTTT. Protein sequence: CASSPSATNEKLFF.

This clone was recorded only once. V and J are TRBV18 and TRBJ2-1; D ambiguous. Trimming left V 1 base short and J 0 bases short, with 13 bases between. Germline assignment: CDR1 KGHSH and CDR2 LQKENI. This CDR3 has 17 amino acids. CDR3 nucleotide sequence: TGTGCCAGCTCACCACTTTACTGGAGAGGCTCCTACAATGAGCAGTTCTTC. This gives the protein CASSPLYWRGSYNEQFF.